This T cell receptor (beta chain) was sequenced for a study of Graves' ophthalmopathy and Graves' hyperthyroidism. This clonotype was counted many times. One end of the junction varies from germline; a read error may be responsible. Amplifying from RNA transcripts, the study obtained TCR beta CDR3 regions. Amplification began with first-round RT-PCR using HTBI primers, then second-round multiplex PCR was performed. TCRdb itself ran the multiplex PCR reads through MiXCR, one entry per CDR3 protein. The sample yields approximately 210,000 distinct CDR3 sequences, roughly 29% seen once. The CDR3 length is 14 residues. The V gene's germline CDR1 is SGHAT and CDR2 FQNNGV.

The rearrangement joins TRBV11-2 to TRBJ2-5, with TRBD1 matching 8 bases. The sample consisted of peripheral blood. This TCR came from a man aged 50 to 59 with Graves' ophthalmopathy. DNA for the CDR3: TGTGCCAGCAGCCTAGACAGGGGCTGGCAGACCCAGTACTTC. Protein product: CASSLDRGWQTQYF.